Detailed here is one T cell receptor (beta chain). The sample belongs to a study of blood T cell repertoires in COVID-19. Original data processing: Reference gene primer amplification gave nucleated cell count estimates. Here immunoSEQ multiplex PCR was the method, and the copy in TCRdb shows in-frame clones only, minus some. D and trimming were read from the DNA, whereas the V and J calls and clone size are those reported in that table. The repertoire consists of 200,000 to 300,000 clones, with around 84% occurring once and the leading ten covering 4.2%. CDR1 is SGHTA, CDR2 FQGTGA, per germline. Germline trimming cut 4 bases from V and 2 bases from J; bases unmatched to any gene: 13. The CDR3 length is 20 residues.

The sequence derives from a man aged 55-75 years with acute or convalescent COVID-19. The chain carries TRBV7-3 and TRBJ2-1; 14 nucleotides line up with TRBD2. Sequenced input: peripheral blood. The CDR3 spells CASSSPTSGGASKAYNEQFF. CDR3 bases: TGTGCCAGCAGCTCCCCGACTAGCGGGGGGGCAAGTAAAGCCTACAATGAGCAGTTCTTC.